The T cell receptor (beta chain) under discussion was sequenced for a study of OX40 agonist ivuxolimab in advanced cancers. Looking at the study overall: Patients undergoing dose escalation presented with hepatocellular carcinoma, melanoma, renal cell or head and neck cancer.

Notes on the study in general: Expanded clones belonging to CD8+ T cells outnumbered, on average, those of CD4+. Both blood CD4+ and CD8+ T cells showed clonal growth by week 6 at 0.1 to 3.0 mg/kg.

Points on this clone: The antigen is undetermined.

The length of the CDR3 is 14 residues. Germline V lookup: CDR1 SEHNR, CDR2 FQNEAQ (reference sequence). V was shortened by 2 bases and J by 8 bases, with 15 bases between the two germline ends. Clones were read by immunoSEQ multiplex PCR, and TCRdb kept only the in-frame ones, dropping some. The sample holds 50,000 to 65,000 clones, about 85% seen once. Baseline was the first blood sampling point, followed by cycle 4 day 1 and cycle 7 day 1. This chain joins TRBV7-9 and TRBJ1-2, with D unresolved. This TCR came from an adult with an advanced solid tumor such as melanoma, head and neck, liver or kidney cancer. Here the sequenced sample was CD4+ or CD8+ T cells sorted from blood, taken in a trial of the OX40 agonist ivuxolimab. The CDR3 is CASSLSRQADGYTF. In DNA form, the CDR3 reads TGTGCCAGCAGCTTAAGTCGGCAGGCAGACGGCTACACCTTC.